This T cell receptor beta chain was captured by sequencing in a study of cytomegalovirus exposure and HLA in healthy donors. Study-level background: Earlier work reported 100 million or so unique TCR beta sequences from some 180 million T cells. Membership in the Caucasian-associated ancestry cluster was found for about 84% of nearly 400 genotyped donors.

To note about this clone: One junction end disagrees with the germline gene, perhaps due to a read error.

The PCR was carried out with 60 Vbeta primers and 13 Jbeta primers. Clones were sequenced by immunoSEQ multiplex PCR, and TCRdb holds only the in-frame ones, with some missing. The data contain around 200,000 clones, 77% of them singletons. This CDR3 is built from 14 residues. CDR1 and CDR2 (germline): KGHSH, LQKENI. The chain carries TRBV18 and TRBJ1-2; TRBD1 matches 7 bases. Sequenced material: PBMCs. This clonotype originated in a woman aged 55-69 years in good health and CMV-seropositive. CDR3 nucleotide sequence: TGTGCCGGCTCACCAGACCTCACAGGGGTAACAGCCACCTTC. Translated: CAGSPDLTGVTATF.